This T cell receptor (beta chain) is drawn from a study of cytomegalovirus exposure and HLA in healthy donors. Points from the study as a whole: Among the CMV-associated chains, a few were confirmed in vitro as specific for CMV antigens. According to reports, the classifier identified cytomegalovirus status with high specificity and sensitivity.

To note about this clone: What it binds is unknown.

Primers included in the PCR were 60 Vbeta and 13 Jbeta primers. Generated by immunoSEQ multiplex PCR, the TCRdb table keeps only in-frame clones and is missing some. The sample gives around 200,000 clones, more than 75% of which show up once; nearly 6% is in the top ten. Sequenced input: PBMCs. The source of this sequence is a man aged 40-55 years in good health and CMV-seropositive.

CDR3 loop: CASSEFSTSGTDTQYF. CDR3 in DNA: TGTGCCAGCAGTGAATTTAGCACTAGCGGAACAGATACGCAGTATTTT. The chain has TRBV25-1 and TRBJ2-3, with 8 bases lining up with TRBD2. V shed 1 base, J shed 3 bases, and the junction held 6 bases outside the gene matches. CDR1 and CDR2 (germline): MGHDK, SYGVNS. CDR3 length: 16 residues. The full variable domain, rest sourced from reference TRBV25-1 and TRBJ2-3, is EADIYQTPRYLVIGTGKKITLECSQTMGHDKMYWYQQDPGMELHLIHYSYGVNSTEKGDLSSESTVSRIRTEHFPLTLESARPSHTSQYLCASSEFSTSGTDTQYFGPGTRLTVL.